This TCR beta chain was recorded in a study of patients and donors after allogeneic stem cell transplantation. This CDR3 contains 14 residues. The germline gives CDR1 SGDLS, CDR2 YYNGEE. The V gene lost 4 bases and the J gene lost 7 bases, with 14 bases spanning the gap. TCRdb reprocessed the RT-PCR reads with MiXCR, giving one entry per CDR3 protein. The sample records about 960,000 distinct CDR3 sequences, about 20% being singletons. This clonotype was counted between two and nine times. V gene TRBV9 combines with J gene TRBJ1-4; unclear D gene. What was sequenced was blood, either unsorted or a sorted T cell fraction (not recorded which). The TCR sequence derives from a human donor who was either an allogeneic HSCT recipient or a stem cell or donor lymphocyte infusion donor (not recorded which). It is not recorded whose cells these are; they may come from a transplant donor. The CDR3 loop reads CASSLDPTGEKLFF. The CDR3 nucleotides are TGTGCCAGCAGCCTCGACCCTACGGGTGAAAAACTGTTTTTT.